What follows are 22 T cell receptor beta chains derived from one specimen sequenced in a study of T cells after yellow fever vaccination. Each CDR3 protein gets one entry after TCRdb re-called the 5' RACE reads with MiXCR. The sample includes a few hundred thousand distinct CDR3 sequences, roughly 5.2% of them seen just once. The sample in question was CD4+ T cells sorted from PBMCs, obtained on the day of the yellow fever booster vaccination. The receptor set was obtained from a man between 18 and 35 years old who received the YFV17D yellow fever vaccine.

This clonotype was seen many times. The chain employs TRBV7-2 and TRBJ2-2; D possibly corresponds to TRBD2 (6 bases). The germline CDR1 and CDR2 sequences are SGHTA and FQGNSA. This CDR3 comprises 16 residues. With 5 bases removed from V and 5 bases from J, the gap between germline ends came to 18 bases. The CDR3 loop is CASSPPYGEATGELFF. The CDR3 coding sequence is TGTGCCAGCAGCCCCCCTTACGGGGAGGCGACCGGGGAGCTGTTTTTT.

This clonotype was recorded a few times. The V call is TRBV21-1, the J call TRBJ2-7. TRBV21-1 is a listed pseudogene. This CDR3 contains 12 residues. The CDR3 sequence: CASSNCAYEQYF. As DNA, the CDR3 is TGTGCCAGCAGCAATTGTGCCTACGAGCAGTACTTC.

The CDR3 protein is CASSAINRGFYGYTF. CDR3 in DNA: TGTGCCAGCAGCGCCATCAACAGGGGATTCTATGGCTACACCTTC. The chain carries TRBV9 and TRBJ1-2; 7 positions agree with TRBD1. Germline CDR1 SGDLS, CDR2 YYNGEE. After removal of 3 bases from V and 4 bases from J, the junction contained 9 bases not matched to a gene. This CDR3 is built from 15 residues. Supplemented by reference TRBV9 and TRBJ1-2, the full variable domain reads DSGVTQTPKHLITATGQRVTLRCSPRSGDLSVYWYQQSLDQGLQFLIQYYNGEERAKGNILERFSAQQFPDLHSELNLSSLELGDSALYFCASSAINRGFYGYTFGSGTRLTVV.

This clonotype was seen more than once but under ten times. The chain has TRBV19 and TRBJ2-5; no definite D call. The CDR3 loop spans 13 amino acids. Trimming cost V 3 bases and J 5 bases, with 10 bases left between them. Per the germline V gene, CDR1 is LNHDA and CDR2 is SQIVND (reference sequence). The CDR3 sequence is CASSIGGIETQYF. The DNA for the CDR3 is TGTGCCAGTAGTATTGGTGGGATTGAGACCCAGTACTTC.

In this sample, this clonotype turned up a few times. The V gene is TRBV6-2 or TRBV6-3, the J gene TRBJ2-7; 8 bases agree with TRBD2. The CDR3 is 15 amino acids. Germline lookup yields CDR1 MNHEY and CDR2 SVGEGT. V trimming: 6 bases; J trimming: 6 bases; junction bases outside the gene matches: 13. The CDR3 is CASSLPAGGRFEQYF. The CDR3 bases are TGTGCCAGCAGCCTGCCCGCGGGGGGCCGTTTCGAGCAGTACTTC.

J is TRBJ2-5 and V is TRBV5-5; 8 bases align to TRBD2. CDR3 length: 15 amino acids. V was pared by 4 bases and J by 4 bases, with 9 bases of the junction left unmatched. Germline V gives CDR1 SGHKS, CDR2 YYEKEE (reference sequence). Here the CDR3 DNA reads TGTGCCAGCAGCCCCCGGGCGGGGGGCGGAGAGACCCAGTACTTC. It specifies CASSPRAGGGETQYF.

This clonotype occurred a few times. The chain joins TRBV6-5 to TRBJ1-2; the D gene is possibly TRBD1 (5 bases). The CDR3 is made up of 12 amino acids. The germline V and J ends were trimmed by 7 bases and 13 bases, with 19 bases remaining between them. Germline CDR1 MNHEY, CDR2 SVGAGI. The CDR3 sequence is CASTSTSGGFTF. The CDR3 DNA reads TGTGCCAGCACCTCAACGAGCGGGGGGTTCACCTTC.

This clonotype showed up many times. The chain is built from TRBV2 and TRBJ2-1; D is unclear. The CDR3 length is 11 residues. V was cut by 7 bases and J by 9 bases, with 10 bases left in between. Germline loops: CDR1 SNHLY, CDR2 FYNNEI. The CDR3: CASTTTLEQFF. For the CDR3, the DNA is TGTGCCAGCACCACCACGCTTGAGCAGTTCTTC.

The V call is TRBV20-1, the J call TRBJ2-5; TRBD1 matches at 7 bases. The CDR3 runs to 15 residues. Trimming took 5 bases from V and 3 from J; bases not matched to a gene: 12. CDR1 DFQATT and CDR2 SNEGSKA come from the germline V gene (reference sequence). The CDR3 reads CSASSIAQGKETQYF. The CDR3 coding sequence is TGCAGTGCTTCATCTATTGCACAGGGGAAAGAGACCCAGTACTTC.

CDR3 residues: CASSQQGWRSPLHF. The CDR3 DNA sequence: TGTGCCAGCAGCCAGCAGGGTTGGCGTTCACCCCTCCACTTT. The genes are TRBV3-1 and TRBJ1-6; maybe TRBD1 (5 bases). Germline V gene data show CDR1 as LGHDT and CDR2 as YNNKEL (reference sequence). Between the trimmed V and J ends, which lost 3 bases and 9 bases, there was a span of 12 bases. The CDR3 loop spans 14 amino acids.

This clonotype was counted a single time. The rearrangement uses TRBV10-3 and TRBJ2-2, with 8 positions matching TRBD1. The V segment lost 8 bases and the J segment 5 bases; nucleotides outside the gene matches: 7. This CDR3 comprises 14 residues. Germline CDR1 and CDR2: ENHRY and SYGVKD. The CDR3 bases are TGTGCCATCCAGGACAGGGATGTGACCGGGGAGCTGTTTTTT. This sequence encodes CAIQDRDVTGELFF.

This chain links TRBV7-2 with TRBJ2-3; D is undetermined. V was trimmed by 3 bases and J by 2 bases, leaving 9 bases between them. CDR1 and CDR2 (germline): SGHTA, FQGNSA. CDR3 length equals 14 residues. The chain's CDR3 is CASSFQASTDTQYF. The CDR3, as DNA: TGTGCCAGCAGCTTCCAGGCTTCCACAGATACGCAGTATTTT.

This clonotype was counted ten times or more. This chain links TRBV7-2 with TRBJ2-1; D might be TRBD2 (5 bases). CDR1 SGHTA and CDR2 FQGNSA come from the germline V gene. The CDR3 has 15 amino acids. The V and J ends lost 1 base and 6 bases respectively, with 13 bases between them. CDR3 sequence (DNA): TGTGCCAGCAGCTTAGGGACGGCGAGCGGCAATGAGCAGTTCTTC. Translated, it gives CASSLGTASGNEQFF. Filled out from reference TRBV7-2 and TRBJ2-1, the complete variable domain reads GAGVSQSPSNKVTEKGKDVELRCDPISGHTALYWYRQSLGQGLEFLIYFQGNSAPDKSGLPSDRFSAERTGGSVSTLTIQRTQQEDSAVYLCASSLGTASGNEQFFGPGTRLTVL.

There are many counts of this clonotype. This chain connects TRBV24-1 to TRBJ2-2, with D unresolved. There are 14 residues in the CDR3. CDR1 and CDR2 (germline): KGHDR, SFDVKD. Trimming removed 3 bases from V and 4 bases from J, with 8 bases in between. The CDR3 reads CATSDPRSTGELFF. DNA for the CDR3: TGTGCCACCAGTGATCCGAGGAGCACCGGGGAGCTGTTTTTT.

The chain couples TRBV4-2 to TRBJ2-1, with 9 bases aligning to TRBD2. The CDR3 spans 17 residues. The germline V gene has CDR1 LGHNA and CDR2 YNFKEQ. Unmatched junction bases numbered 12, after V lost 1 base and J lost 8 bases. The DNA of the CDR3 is TGTGCCAGCAGCCAAGGTATTACTAGCGGGTATTCCGATGAGCAGTTCTTC. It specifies CASSQGITSGYSDEQFF.

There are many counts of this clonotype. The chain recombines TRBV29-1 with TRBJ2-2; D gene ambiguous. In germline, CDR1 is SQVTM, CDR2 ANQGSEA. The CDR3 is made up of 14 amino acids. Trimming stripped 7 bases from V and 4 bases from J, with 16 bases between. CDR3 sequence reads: CSASTTGFTGELFF. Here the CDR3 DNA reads TGCAGCGCATCAACGACTGGGTTCACCGGGGAGCTGTTTTTT.

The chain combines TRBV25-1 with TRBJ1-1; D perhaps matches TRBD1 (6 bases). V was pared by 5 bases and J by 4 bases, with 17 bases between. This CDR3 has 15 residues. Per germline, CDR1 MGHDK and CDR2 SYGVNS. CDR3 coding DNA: TGTGCCAGCAGTAATGTGAGGGGGTTGGGCACTGAAGCTTTCTTT. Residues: CASSNVRGLGTEAFF. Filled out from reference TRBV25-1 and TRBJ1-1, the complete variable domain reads EADIYQTPRYLVIGTGKKITLECSQTMGHDKMYWYQQDPGMELHLIHYSYGVNSTEKGDLSSESTVSRIRTEHFPLTLESARPSHTSQYLCASSNVRGLGTEAFFGQGTRLTVV.

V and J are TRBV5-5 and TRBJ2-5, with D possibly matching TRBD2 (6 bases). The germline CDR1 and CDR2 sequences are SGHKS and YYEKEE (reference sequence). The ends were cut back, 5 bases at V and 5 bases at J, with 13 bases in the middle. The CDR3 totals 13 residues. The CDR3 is CASRLTSWETQYF. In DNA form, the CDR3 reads TGTGCCAGCAGGTTGACTAGTTGGGAGACCCAGTACTTC.

For the CDR3, the DNA is TGTGCCAGCAGCGACCGGGAGAACTATGGCTACACCTTC. Translated: CASSDRENYGYTF. This chain connects TRBV6-2 or TRBV6-3 to TRBJ1-2; D gene unclear. The CDR3 contains 13 residues. Germline V gene sequence: CDR1 MNHEY, CDR2 SVGEGT. Trimming left V 6 bases short and J 2 bases short, with 10 bases between.

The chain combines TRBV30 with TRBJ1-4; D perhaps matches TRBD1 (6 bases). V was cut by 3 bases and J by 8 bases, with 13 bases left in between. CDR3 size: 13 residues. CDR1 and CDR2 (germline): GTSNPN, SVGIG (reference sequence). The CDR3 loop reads CAWRNTGYEKLFF. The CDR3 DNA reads TGTGCCTGGAGGAACACAGGGTACGAAAAACTGTTTTTT.

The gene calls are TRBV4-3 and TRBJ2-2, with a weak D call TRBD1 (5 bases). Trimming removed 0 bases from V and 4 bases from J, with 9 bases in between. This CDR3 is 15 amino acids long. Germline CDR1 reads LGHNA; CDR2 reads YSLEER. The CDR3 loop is CASSQEYRFTGELFF. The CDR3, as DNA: TGCGCCAGCAGCCAAGAATACAGGTTCACCGGGGAGCTGTTTTTT.

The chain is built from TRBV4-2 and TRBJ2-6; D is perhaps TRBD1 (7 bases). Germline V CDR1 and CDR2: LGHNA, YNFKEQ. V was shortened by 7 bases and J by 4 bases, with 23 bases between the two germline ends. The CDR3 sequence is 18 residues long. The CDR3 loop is CASTYGGGQVTGANVLTF. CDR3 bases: TGTGCCAGCACTTACGGGGGAGGACAGGTAACCGGGGCCAACGTCCTGACTTTC.